This TCR beta chain stems from a study of blood T cells in healthy people across ages. A second roughly 6 to 12 cycle PCR used barcoded and J-beta primers. A template-switch adaptor that had 12 random nucleotides put a tag on each cDNA molecule. TCRdb independently ran MiXCR on the 5' RACE reads; one entry per CDR3 protein. The sample yields some 1.8 million distinct CDR3 sequences, roughly 43% seen once. The study, taken as a whole, reports: Diversity estimates from one million T cells were considered underestimates.

Many counts were recorded for this clonotype. Its target is not known. Donors were healthy Caucasian individuals from Russia aged about 6 to 95. Germline loops: CDR1 MDHEN, CDR2 SYDVKM. V lost 5 bases, J lost 2 bases, and 16 bases lay in between. The CDR3 totals 15 residues. The sequenced sample was blood. The TCR was taken from a human donor in good health. The chain has TRBV28 and TRBJ2-7; D is unclear. CDR3 loop: CASSEALGPTYEQYF. The CDR3 coding sequence is TGTGCCAGCAGTGAGGCCCTAGGGCCTACCTACGAGCAGTACTTC.